Below are 3 T cell receptor beta chains sequenced from a single sample in a study of brain metastases from non-small cell lung cancer. Sequencing used immunoSEQ multiplex PCR; TCRdb keeps in-frame clones, though not all of them. The repertoire holds about 15,000 clones, about four fifths seen once, with less than 9% in the top ten. The sample was primary lung tumor tissue. The receptor source for this set is a donor aged 40 or over with non-small cell lung cancer.

The chain combines TRBV2 with TRBJ1-4, with 7 nucleotides matching TRBD1. Germline V gives CDR1 SNHLY, CDR2 FYNNEI. The CDR3 loop spans 15 amino acids. Unmatched junction bases numbered 10, after V lost 4 bases and J lost 8 bases. This chain's CDR3 is CASSAETGFGEKLFF. The CDR3 bases are TGTGCCAGCAGTGCTGAGACAGGGTTCGGCGAAAAACTGTTTTTT.

In its sample, this clone was seen a few times. This chain's CDR3 is CASSPEKIGQPQHF. The CDR3, as DNA: TGTGCCAGCTCACCAGAGAAGATAGGGCAGCCCCAGCATTTT. The chain recombines TRBV18 with TRBJ1-5, with no clear D. This CDR3 comprises 14 residues. From germline, CDR1 is KGHSH and CDR2 LQKENI. V lost 2 bases, J lost 7 bases, and 12 bases lay in between.

This chain links TRBV25-1 with TRBJ1-4; no definite D call. CDR3 length: 14 residues. CDR1 is MGHDK, CDR2 SYGVNS, per germline. Trimming left V 2 bases short and J 10 bases short, with 14 bases between. The CDR3 bases are TGTGCCAGCAGTGAAGAGGGCAGCCTGAGAAAACTGTTTTTT. Its protein product is CASSEEGSLRKLFF.